Listed here are 21 T cell receptor beta chains from one sample, sequenced in a study of cytomegalovirus exposure and HLA in healthy donors. Primers: 60 Vbeta forward and 13 Jbeta reverse. Assay used: immunoSEQ multiplex PCR; TCRdb lists only in-frame clones, some missing. This sample has around 140,000 clones; about 80% occur once, and the top ten carry roughly 1.4%. Sequencing was carried out using PBMCs. These receptor sequences come from a man under 40 in good health and CMV-seropositive.

Details on this clone: Different DNA sequences within this sample yield the same CDR3. V gene TRBV7-9 combines with J gene TRBJ2-5; D possibly corresponds to TRBD2 (5 bases). Germline V lookup: CDR1 SEHNR, CDR2 FQNEAQ (reference sequence). The CDR3 extends over 14 amino acids. V lost 0 bases and J 2 bases, leaving 7 bases between the germline ends. The DNA of the CDR3 is TGTGCCAGCAGCTTAGCGGCGGGTCAAGAGACCCAGTACTTC. This translates into CASSLAAGQETQYF.

This chain links TRBV29-1 with TRBJ1-1; tentatively, D is TRBD1 (6 bases). The CDR3 has 14 residues. Per the germline V gene, CDR1 is SQVTM and CDR2 is ANQGSEA. V lost 2 bases and J 4 bases, leaving 14 bases between the germline ends. This chain's CDR3 is CSVESEGVGTEAFF. CDR3 DNA: TGCAGCGTTGAAAGCGAGGGGGTAGGCACTGAAGCTTTCTTT.

The chain uses TRBV7-2 and TRBJ2-3; no reliable D call. The CDR3 spans 12 residues. CDR1 is SGHTA, CDR2 FQGNSA, per germline. V lost 7 bases and J 3 bases, leaving 8 bases between the germline ends. For the CDR3, the DNA is TGTGCCAGCAATCTAGGTACAGATACGCAGTATTTT. It translates to CASNLGTDTQYF. Drawing the rest from reference TRBV7-2 and TRBJ2-3, the complete variable domain is GAGVSQSPSNKVTEKGKDVELRCDPISGHTALYWYRQSLGQGLEFLIYFQGNSAPDKSGLPSDRFSAERTGGSVSTLTIQRTQQEDSAVYLCASNLGTDTQYFGPGTRLTVL.

The V gene is TRBV7-9, the J gene TRBJ2-1; weak D call: TRBD2 (6 bases). The germline CDR1 and CDR2 sequences are SEHNR and FQNEAQ (reference sequence). This CDR3 has 16 amino acids. The DNA for the CDR3 is TGTGTCGCGGGATGGGGGGTAGGAGGCTGGGGCAATGAGCAGTTCTTC. The encoded protein is CVAGWGVGGWGNEQFF.

This chain connects TRBV29-1 to TRBJ2-5; 7 bases are a match to TRBD1. The assigned J gene may be wrong: the sequence end matches TRBJ2-7 better. This CDR3 has 15 residues. Germline V gene sequence: CDR1 SQVTM, CDR2 ANQGSEA. The CDR3 sequence: CSVEDDRASSYEQYF. Written as DNA, the CDR3 is TGCAGCGTTGAAGATGACAGGGCTTCGTCCTACGAGCAGTACTTC.

This clone is a singleton in its sample. The chain employs TRBV28 and TRBJ2-5; a possible D gene is TRBD2 (6 bases). The J call is in doubt because the DNA end fits TRBJ2-7 better. CDR1 and CDR2 (germline): MDHEN, SYDVKM. The CDR3 has 15 amino acids. CDR3 DNA sequence: TGTGCCAGCAGTTTGGAGGGGACGAGCTCCTACGAGCAGTACTTC. Translated, it gives CASSLEGTSSYEQYF.

The V call is TRBV9, the J call TRBJ2-7, with TRBD2 as a possible D gene (6 bases). The CDR3 totals 15 residues. V shed 0 bases and J shed 2 bases, with 12 bases lying between them. Germline V gives CDR1 SGDLS, CDR2 YYNGEE. The CDR3 spells CASSVDGGATYEQYF. The DNA of the CDR3 is TGTGCCAGCAGCGTAGACGGCGGGGCGACCTACGAGCAGTACTTC.

CDR3 DNA sequence: TGTGCCAGCAGCTTAGTGGGAGGGCCCTACAATGAGCAGTTCTTC. Protein product: CASSLVGGPYNEQFF. The V call is TRBV5-8, the J call TRBJ2-1; TRBD2 agrees at 7 bases. J lost 2 bases, V lost 2 bases, and 4 bases had no gene match. Germline V gene sequence: CDR1 SGHTS, CDR2 YDEGEE. The CDR3 contains 15 residues.

CDR3 in DNA: TGTGCCAGCAGCTTGGATGGGGGGAATAGAAACACCATATATTTT. This encodes CASSLDGGNRNTIYF. V and J are TRBV5-4 and TRBJ1-3; possibly TRBD1 for D (5 bases). V lost 0 bases to trimming and J lost 5 bases, with 12 bases between them. This CDR3 spans 15 amino acids. CDR1 and CDR2 from the germline V gene are SGHNT and YYREEE (reference sequence).

This chain connects TRBV4-1 to TRBJ2-1; 11 bases map to TRBD2. The CDR3 sequence is 18 residues long. Trimming at V came to 0 bases and at J to 6 bases, leaving 10 bases not matched to a gene. Germline CDR1 reads MGHRA; CDR2 reads YSYEKL. Here the CDR3 DNA reads TGCGCCAGCAGCCAAGAACCCCTGTTGGGACTAGCGGTCAATGAGCAGTTCTTC. Protein sequence: CASSQEPLLGLAVNEQFF.

J is TRBJ2-6 and V is TRBV4-1; D uncertain. The CDR3 is 16 residues long. The germline gives CDR1 MGHRA, CDR2 YSYEKL. Trimming removed 4 bases from V and 2 bases from J, with 12 bases in between. The CDR3 DNA reads as TGCGCCAGCAGCCCAGGCCCGGTACCTGGGGCCAACGTCCTGACTTTC. This gives the protein CASSPGPVPGANVLTF.

The V call is TRBV2, the J call TRBJ2-2; perhaps TRBD2 as D (5 bases). Trimming took off 0 bases at V and 8 bases at J, with 10 bases between the two ends. The CDR3 extends over 14 amino acids. Germline values: CDR1 SNHLY, CDR2 FYNNEI. The CDR3 spells CASSEAVLAGELFF. The CDR3 nucleotides read TGTGCCAGCAGTGAAGCTGTTCTAGCTGGGGAGCTGTTTTTT.

On this clone itself: At one end, the junction sequence differs from germline, possibly due to a read error. Other DNA sequences of this sample code for an identical CDR3. The rearrangement joins TRBV27 to TRBJ1-1; D unclear. The CDR3 runs 14 residues. Germline values: CDR1 MNHEY, CDR2 SMNVEV (reference sequence). CDR3 nucleotide sequence: TGTGCCAGCAGCCTAGGAATCTTGAACACTGAAGCCTTCTTT. It encodes CASSLGILNTEAFF.

The J gene is TRBJ2-1, the V gene TRBV9, with a possible D match to TRBD2 (5 bases). This CDR3 comprises 14 residues. V gave up 7 bases and J gave up 5 bases, with 16 bases separating them. The germline CDR1 and CDR2 sequences are SGDLS and YYNGEE. As DNA, the CDR3 is TGTGCCAGCTCCCGGACGGGATTCGACAATGAGCAGTTCTTC. Its protein is CASSRTGFDNEQFF.

V and J are TRBV7-8 and TRBJ2-7; 9 nucleotides line up with TRBD1. The germline gives CDR1 SGHVS, CDR2 FQNEAQ. CDR3 length equals 15 residues. Trimming cost V 4 bases and J 7 bases; bases outside gene matches: 11. CDR3 DNA sequence: TGTGCCAGCAGCTCGGAGGGACAGGGTGGGGGGGAGCAGTACTTC. Its translation is CASSSEGQGGGEQYF.

The rearrangement links TRBV5-4 to TRBJ1-5, with a weak D call TRBD1 (5 bases). Trimming stripped 0 bases from V and 3 bases from J, with 16 bases between. The CDR3 totals 17 residues. CDR1 SGHNT and CDR2 YYREEE come from the germline V gene (reference sequence). Here the CDR3 DNA reads TGTGCCAGCAGCTTGGGCCCGGGGAGGGACTACAATCAGCCCCAGCATTTT. Translation: CASSLGPGRDYNQPQHF.

The CDR3 here is CASSPDGTGLGQPQHF. Here the CDR3 DNA reads TGTGCCAGCTCACCAGACGGCACAGGGCTTGGTCAGCCCCAGCATTTT. The V gene is TRBV18, the J gene TRBJ1-5; D might be TRBD1 (6 bases). V was clipped by 2 bases and J by 6 bases, with 17 bases between them. Looked up from germline, CDR1 is KGHSH and CDR2 is LQKENI. The CDR3 is 16 amino acids.

The gene calls are TRBV13 and TRBJ2-5; a weak D match, TRBD1 (6 bases). Germline values: CDR1 PRHDT, CDR2 FYEKMQ (reference sequence). CDR3 length equals 15 residues. Trimming removed 5 bases at V and 2 bases at J, with 15 bases between. The CDR3 region is CASSPVDREQETQYF. CDR3 sequence (DNA): TGTGCCAGCAGCCCAGTGGACAGAGAACAAGAGACCCAGTACTTC.

The gene calls are TRBV11-3 and TRBJ2-2; 7 bases line up with TRBD1. The CDR3 sequence is 16 residues long. After removal of 4 bases from V and 5 bases from J, the junction contained 10 bases not matched to a gene. Germline CDR1 SGHNT, CDR2 YENEEA. CDR3 nucleotides: TGTGCCAGCAGCTACGCCGGGACAGCGAGAACCGGGGAGCTGTTTTTT. It is translated as CASSYAGTARTGELFF. Filled out from reference TRBV11-3 and TRBJ2-2, the complete variable domain reads EAGVVQSPRYKIIEKKQPVAFWCNPISGHNTLYWYLQNLGQGPELLIRYENEEAVDDSQLPKDRFSAERLKGVDSTLKIQPAELGDSAVYLCASSYAGTARTGELFFGEGSRLTVL.

This clone has only one observation. V is TRBV30 and J is TRBJ2-1, with D perhaps matching TRBD2 (5 bases). There are 13 residues in the CDR3. CDR1 GTSNPN and CDR2 SVGIG come from the germline V gene (reference sequence). V lost 0 bases to trimming and J lost 8 bases, with 11 bases between them. CDR3 bases: TGTGCCTGGAGTGTACCCCCTAGCCATGAGCAGTTCTTC. Encoded protein: CAWSVPPSHEQFF.

The chain recombines TRBV28 with TRBJ1-5; D remains ambiguous. This CDR3 contains 13 residues. The ends were cut back, 2 bases at V and 9 bases at J, with 11 bases in the middle. Per the germline V gene, CDR1 is MDHEN and CDR2 is SYDVKM. The CDR3 coding sequence is TGTGCCAGCAGTTTAACAGATCCTCCGCCCCAGCATTTT. This sequence encodes CASSLTDPPPQHF.